Following are 14 T cell receptor beta chains from one sample sequenced in a study of tumor and adjacent non-tumor tissue in lung cancer. A modified ARM-PCR protocol with three rounds of nested PCR amplified TCRbeta. TCRdb used MiXCR to reprocess the multiplex PCR reads, holding one entry per CDR3 protein. The sample shows some 74,000 distinct CDR3 sequences, just under 75% of them seen only once. This sample's RNA came from whole unsorted tissue. Input material: lung tumor tissue. The receptors originated from a woman aged 40 to 50 with non-small cell lung cancer.

The V call is TRBV12-3 or TRBV12-4, the J call TRBJ1-4, with D unresolved. The V gene lost 6 bases and the J gene lost 5 bases, with 10 bases spanning the gap. The CDR3 length is 13 residues. The CDR3 nucleotides are TGTGCCAGCAGGATAGAACAAAATGAAAAACTGTTTTTT. Residues: CASRIEQNEKLFF.

The chain is built from TRBV6-2 or TRBV6-3 and TRBJ2-6; D tentatively fits TRBD1 or TRBD2 (5 bases each). This CDR3 region has 13 residues. Germline V lookup: CDR1 MNHEY, CDR2 SVGEGT. The CDR3 region has the DNA TGTGTCATCCGGGACCCGGGGGCCAACGTCCTGACTTTC. It translates to CVIRDPGANVLTF.

Turning to this clonotype: A much larger clonotype is one base distant, so this may be a read error. The chain combines TRBV7-8 with TRBJ2-6; no definite D call. Germline CDR1 reads SGHVS; CDR2 reads FQNEAQ. The length of the CDR3 is 16 residues. In DNA form, the CDR3 reads TGTGACAGCAGCTTACGAACAAGACCTGGGGCCAACGTCCTGACTTTC. This sequence encodes CDSSLRTRPGANVLTF.

For this clonotype: Sequence at one end of the junction differs from germline and may be a read error. The V call is TRBV10-2, the J call TRBJ2-3; 7 bases are a match to TRBD2. The germline CDR1 and CDR2 sequences are WSHSY and SAAADI. The CDR3 is 16 amino acids. The CDR3 here is CASRLTPSGLTNKQCF. In nucleotides, the CDR3 is TGCGCCAGCAGATTGACGCCTAGCGGCCTCACAAATAAGCAGTGTTTT.

With respect to this clonotype: A much more abundant neighbour one base away suggests this may be a read error. The V gene is TRBV5-1, the J gene TRBJ2-6; D remains ambiguous. Looked up from germline, CDR1 is SGHRS and CDR2 is YFSETQ. CDR3 length: 14 amino acids. This CDR3 reads CASSFTSGVNVLTF. In nucleotides, the CDR3 is TGCGCCAGCAGCTTTACATCTGGGGTCAACGTCCTGACTTTC.

This clonotype was seen at least ten times. This chain links TRBV5-1 with TRBJ2-3; D may match TRBD1 or TRBD2 (5 bases each). V lost 6 bases and J 2 bases, leaving 19 bases between the germline ends. This CDR3 has 16 residues. The V gene's germline CDR1 is SGHRS and CDR2 YFSETQ. The CDR3 DNA is TGCGCCAGCAATCTGGGGGACCAAAGATTCACAGATACGCAGTATTTT. Translation gives CASNLGDQRFTDTQYF.

This clonotype is a singleton in its sample. One end of the junction varies from germline; a read error may be responsible. The chain joins TRBV6-1 to TRBJ1-1, with D possibly matching TRBD1 (6 bases). The CDR3 consists of 17 residues. Germline lookup yields CDR1 MNHNS and CDR2 SASEGT. The CDR3 loop reads CASSGRDKGLLGAETFF. In DNA, the CDR3 is TGTGCCAGCAGTGGCCGGGACAAGGGACTTCTTGGGGCTGAAACTTTCTTT.

The genes are TRBV19 and TRBJ1-6; no clear D. V lost 5 bases and J 15 bases, leaving 17 bases between the germline ends. The CDR3 extends over 13 amino acids. Germline CDR1 and CDR2: LNHDA and SQIVND (reference sequence). CDR3 sequence: CASSPLQPPHLHF. As DNA, the CDR3 is TGTGCCAGTAGTCCACTCCAACCGCCGCACCTCCACTTT.

As regards this clonotype: Germline and junction disagree at one end, which may indicate a read error. The rearrangement joins TRBV11-2 to TRBJ1-2; unclear D gene. The germline CDR1 and CDR2 sequences are SGHAT and FQNNGV. The CDR3 extends over 14 amino acids. The CDR3 nucleotides read TGTGCCAGCAGCTCCGGAACACAACGCTATGGCTACACATTC. Translating gives CASSSGTQRYGYTF.

Regarding this clonotype: Germline is not matched at one junction end, which may reflect a read error. The chain has TRBV6-1 and TRBJ2-2; 7 bases agree with TRBD1. Germline CDR1 is MNHNS and CDR2 is SASEGT. The CDR3 covers 15 residues. The CDR3 reads CTSSRKGAGTGELFF. In DNA form, the CDR3 reads TGTACCAGCAGTAGAAAGGGGGCTGGCACCGGGGAGCTGTTTTTT.

This chain links TRBV20-1 with TRBJ2-7; TRBD1 is a possible D gene (6 bases). Germline CDR1 is DFQATT and CDR2 is SNEGSKA (reference sequence). Deletions cut 6 bases from V and 3 bases from J, with 12 bases between. The CDR3 consists of 12 residues. The CDR3 protein is CSAIGQSYEQYF. As DNA, the CDR3 is TGCAGTGCCATCGGACAGAGCTACGAGCAGTACTTC.

This clonotype was observed at least ten times. The gene calls are TRBV11-1 and TRBJ1-5, with D unresolved. CDR3 length equals 13 residues. Trimming pared 5 bases from V and 8 bases from J, leaving 13 bases between. Looked up from germline, CDR1 is SGHAT and CDR2 is FQDESV (reference sequence). CDR3 in DNA: TGTGCCAGCAGCAAAAACAACGGGGAGCCCCAGCATTTT. Its protein product is CASSKNNGEPQHF.

Notes on this clonotype: Relative to the germline gene, one junction end is altered; a read error may explain this. V and J are TRBV6-5 and TRBJ1-1, with D unresolved. CDR3 length: 14 residues. Looked up from germline, CDR1 is MNHEY and CDR2 is SVGAGI. CDR3 coding DNA: TGTGTCAGCAACAGCCTGGTACGGGCCACTGAAGCTTTCTTT. Encoded protein: CVSNSLVRATEAFF.

The chain combines TRBV6-4 with TRBJ2-1, with 8 bases identical to TRBD2. The germline CDR1 and CDR2 sequences are MRHNA and SNTAGT. V shed 6 bases and J 8 bases; nucleotides not matched to a gene: 6. This CDR3 spans 13 amino acids. CDR3 region: CASSQRENDEQFF. As DNA, the CDR3 is TGTGCCAGCAGCCAGCGGGAGAACGATGAGCAGTTCTTC.